This T cell receptor (beta chain) comes out of a study of T-cell reconstitution after alpha-beta-depleted transplantation in children. This CDR3 region has 12 residues. V shed 5 bases and J shed 6 bases, with 10 bases lying between them. Germline V lookup: CDR1 SEHNR, CDR2 FQNEAQ (reference sequence). It was with unique molecular identifiers that the TCRbeta library was prepared. MiXCR, run by TCRdb on the PCR reads, gives a single entry per CDR3 protein. This repertoire shows 150,000 to 200,000 distinct CDR3 sequences, more than 6.5% found once; its top ten account for around 3.1%. The gene calls are TRBV7-9 and TRBJ1-2; D not resolved. Source: PBMCs from the stem cell graft donor, taken from the stem cell graft. The TCR comes from a human donor who donated a stem cell graft to a child with Wiskott-Aldrich syndrome. CDR3 sequence (DNA): TGTGCCAGCAGCGACCCGGGGAATGGCTACACCTTC. Amino acid sequence: CASSDPGNGYTF.